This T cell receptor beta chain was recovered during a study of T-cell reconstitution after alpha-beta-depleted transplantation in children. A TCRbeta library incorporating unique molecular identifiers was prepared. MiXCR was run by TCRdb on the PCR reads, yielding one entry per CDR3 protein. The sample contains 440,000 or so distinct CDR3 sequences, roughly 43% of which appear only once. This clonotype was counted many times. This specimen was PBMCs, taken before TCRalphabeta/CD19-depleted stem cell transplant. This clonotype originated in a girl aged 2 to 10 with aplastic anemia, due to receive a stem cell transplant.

The CDR3 is CASSSNRGAYEQYF. CDR3 in DNA: TGTGCCAGCAGTTCTAACAGGGGGGCCTACGAGCAGTACTTC. This chain uses TRBV2 with TRBJ2-7; TRBD1 aligns across 8 bases. The length of the CDR3 is 14 residues. V lost 5 bases and J lost 2; bases outside the gene matches: 5. CDR1 is SNHLY, CDR2 FYNNEI, per germline.